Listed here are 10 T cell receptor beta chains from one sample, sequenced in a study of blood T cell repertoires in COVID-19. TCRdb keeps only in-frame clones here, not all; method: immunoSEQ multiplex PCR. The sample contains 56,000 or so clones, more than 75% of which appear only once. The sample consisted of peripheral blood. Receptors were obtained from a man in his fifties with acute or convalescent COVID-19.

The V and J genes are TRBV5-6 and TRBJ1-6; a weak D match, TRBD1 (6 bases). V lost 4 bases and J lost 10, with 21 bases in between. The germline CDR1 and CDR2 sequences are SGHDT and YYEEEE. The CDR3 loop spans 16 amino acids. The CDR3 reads CASSERPGGGRSPLHF. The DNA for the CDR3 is TGTGCCAGCAGCGAACGGCCGGGCGGGGGCAGATCACCCCTCCACTTT.

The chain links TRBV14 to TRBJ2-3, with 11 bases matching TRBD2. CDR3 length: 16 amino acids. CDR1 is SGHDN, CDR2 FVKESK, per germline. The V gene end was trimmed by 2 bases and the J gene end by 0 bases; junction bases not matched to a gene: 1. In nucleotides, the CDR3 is TGTGCCAGCAGCCAACGACTAGCGGGAAGCACAGATACGCAGTATTTT. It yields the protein CASSQRLAGSTDTQYF.

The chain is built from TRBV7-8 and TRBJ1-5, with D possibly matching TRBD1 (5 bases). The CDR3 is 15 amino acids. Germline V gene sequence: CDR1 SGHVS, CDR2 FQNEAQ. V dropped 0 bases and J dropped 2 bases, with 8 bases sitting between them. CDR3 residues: CASSLAGGGNQPQHF. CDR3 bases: TGTGCCAGCAGCTTAGCGGGGGGGGGCAATCAGCCCCAGCATTTT.

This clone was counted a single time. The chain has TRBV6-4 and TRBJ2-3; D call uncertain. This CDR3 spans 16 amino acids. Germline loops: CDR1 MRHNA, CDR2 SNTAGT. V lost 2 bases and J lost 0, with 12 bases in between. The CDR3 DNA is TGTGCCAGCAGTGACGCGAGAGTGTCTAGCACAGATACGCAGTATTTT. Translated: CASSDARVSSTDTQYF.

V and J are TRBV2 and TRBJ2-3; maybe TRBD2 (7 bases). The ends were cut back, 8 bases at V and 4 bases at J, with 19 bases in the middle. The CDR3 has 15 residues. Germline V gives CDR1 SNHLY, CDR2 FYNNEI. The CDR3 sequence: CASSGGPFSPDTQYF. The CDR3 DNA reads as TGTGCCAGCTCCGGGGGGCCCTTTTCTCCAGATACGCAGTATTTT.

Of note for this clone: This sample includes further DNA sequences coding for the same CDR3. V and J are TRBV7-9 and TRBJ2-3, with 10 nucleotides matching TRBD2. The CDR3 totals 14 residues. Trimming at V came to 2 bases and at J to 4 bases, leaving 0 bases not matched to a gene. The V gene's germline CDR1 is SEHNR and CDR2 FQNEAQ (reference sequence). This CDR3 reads CASSLSGGADTQYF. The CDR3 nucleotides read TGTGCCAGCAGCTTAAGCGGGGGGGCAGATACGCAGTATTTT.

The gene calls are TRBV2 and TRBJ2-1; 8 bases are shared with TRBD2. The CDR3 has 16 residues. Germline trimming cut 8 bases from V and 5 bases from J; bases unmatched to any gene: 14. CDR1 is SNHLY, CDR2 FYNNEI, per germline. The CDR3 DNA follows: TGTGCCAGCCGACTTCGAGCGGGAGCTAACCACAATGAGCAGTTCTTC. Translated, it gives CASRLRAGANHNEQFF.

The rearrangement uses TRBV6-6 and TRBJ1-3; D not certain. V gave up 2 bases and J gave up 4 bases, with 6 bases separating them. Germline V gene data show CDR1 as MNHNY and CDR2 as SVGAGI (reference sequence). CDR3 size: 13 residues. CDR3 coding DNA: TGTGCCAGCAGTTACGCGGTCGGAAACACCATATATTTT. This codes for CASSYAVGNTIYF.

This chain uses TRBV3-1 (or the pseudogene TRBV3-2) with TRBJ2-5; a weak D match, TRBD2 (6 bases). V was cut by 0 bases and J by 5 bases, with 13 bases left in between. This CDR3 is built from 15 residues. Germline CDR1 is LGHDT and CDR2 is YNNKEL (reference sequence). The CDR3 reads CASSQDLRRVETQYF. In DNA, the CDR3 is TGTGCCAGCAGCCAAGATCTGAGGAGGGTGGAGACCCAGTACTTC.

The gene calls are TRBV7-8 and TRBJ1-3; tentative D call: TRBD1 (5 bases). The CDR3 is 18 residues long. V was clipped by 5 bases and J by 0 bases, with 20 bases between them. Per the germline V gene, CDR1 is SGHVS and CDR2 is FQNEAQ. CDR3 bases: TGTGCCAGCAGCCTCCCTGCAGGGCGGTCCGGCTCTGGAAACACCATATATTTT. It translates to CASSLPAGRSGSGNTIYF.